This TCR beta chain was captured by sequencing in a study of T-cell memory formation after mild COVID-19. TCRdb ran MiXCR on the 5' RACE reads and lists one entry per CDR3 protein. Here the sample spans a few hundred thousand distinct CDR3 sequences, more than 8% being singletons. The CDR3 contains 19 residues. Germline V gene lookup returns CDR1 SGDLS and CDR2 YYNGEE. V lost 3 bases and J lost 1; bases outside the gene matches: 10. The specimen sequenced was PBMCs or a T cell subset sorted from them (not recorded which). V gene TRBV9 combines with J gene TRBJ2-1, with TRBD2 matching 13 bases. The clonotype originates from a man younger than 30 who had mild COVID-19 (a few samples of this study predate the infection). Cell type and time point are not known. The CDR3 sequence: CASSGPPGLAGWSYNEQFF. The CDR3 DNA reads TGTGCCAGCAGCGGGCCCCCGGGACTAGCGGGGTGGTCCTACAATGAGCAGTTCTTC.